The clone carrying this T cell receptor (beta chain) was counted only a few times. Its antigen remains unidentified. The sample belongs to a study of early T cells in non-severe SARS-CoV-2 infection. Study summary: Chains were unpaired, as sequencing was done on bulk RNA from unsorted whole blood.

CDR1 is GTSNPN and CDR2 is SVGIG in the germline V gene (reference sequence). The V gene lost 3 bases and the J gene lost 7 bases, with 12 bases spanning the gap. The CDR3 spans 12 residues. Study-wide results and caveats: VDJdb matches were skewed toward anti-spike CD8 T cell responses.

cDNA molecules, individually, were tagged with unique molecular identifiers. TCRdb reprocessed the 5' RACE reads with MiXCR, giving one entry per CDR3 protein. The data contain about 22,000 distinct CDR3 sequences, 3.5% to 4.5% of them singletons. The receptor comes from an adult who was a healthcare worker with PCR-confirmed SARS-CoV-2 infection or an uninfected control (not recorded which). The rearrangement links TRBV30 to TRBJ1-1; possible D gene TRBD1, 6 bases. Sequenced: whole blood. DNA of the CDR3: TGTGCCTGGAGCCCGGAGGGGGTTGAAGCTTTCTTT. Protein sequence: CAWSPEGVEAFF.